The clone carrying this T cell receptor (beta chain) came up once. This record belongs to a study of patients and donors after allogeneic stem cell transplantation. TCRdb passed the RT-PCR reads through MiXCR, listing each CDR3 protein once. This table has about 110,000 distinct CDR3 sequences, approximately 35% appearing once. The germline V gene has CDR1 SGHRS and CDR2 YFSETQ. The germline V and J ends were trimmed by 7 bases and 4 bases, with 11 bases remaining between them. This CDR3 region has 12 residues. The chain couples TRBV5-1 to TRBJ2-5, with TRBD2 as a possible D gene (5 bases). The material sequenced was blood, either unsorted or a sorted T cell fraction (not recorded which). The sequence came from a human donor who was either an allogeneic HSCT recipient or a stem cell or donor lymphocyte infusion donor (not recorded which). It is not recorded whose cells these are; they may come from a transplant donor. The CDR3 DNA follows: TGCGCCAGCGGTCATGAGGGAGAGACCCAGTACTTC. Translation gives CASGHEGETQYF.